This T cell receptor beta chain originates from a study of identical twins' blood T cells. CDR3 length: 16 amino acids. J was trimmed by 5 bases and V by 6 bases; bases with no gene match: 10. Germline V gives CDR1 SGHRS, CDR2 YFSETQ. Overall study results and limits: Abundant TCRbeta CDR3s overlapped more between twins than with unrelated donors.

MiXCR, run by TCRdb on the 5' RACE reads, gives a single entry per CDR3 protein. Here the sample spans fewer than 450,000 distinct CDR3 sequences, about 28% being singletons. As to this clonotype: Its antigen is still unknown.

The receptor comes from a woman between 18 and 55 years old in good health. Sequencing used PBMCs. The chain employs TRBV5-1 and TRBJ2-2; 10 positions match TRBD2. This CDR3 reads CASTLLAGAATGELFF. In nucleotides, the CDR3 is TGCGCCAGCACCCTCCTAGCGGGGGCTGCTACCGGGGAGCTGTTTTTT.